The 21 T cell receptor beta chains given below trace back to one sample, sequenced in a study of T cells in Graves' hyperthyroidism and ophthalmopathy. RNA transcripts gave rise to amplified TCR beta CDR3 regions. First-round RT-PCR of the TCR CDR3 relied on the HTBI primer set. TCRdb re-analysed the multiplex PCR reads in MiXCR, keeping a single row per CDR3 protein. Of roughly 840,000 distinct CDR3 sequences detected, around 39% appear once; the ten largest clones hold roughly 8.3%. The sample comprised blood. The receptors shown here come from a man aged 18 to 30 with Graves' hyperthyroidism.

This clonotype was counted only a few times. The chain combines TRBV7-2 with TRBJ1-5; D is ambiguous. The CDR3 spans 14 residues. Germline V gene sequence: CDR1 SGHTA, CDR2 FQGNSA. Trimming removed 5 bases from V and 1 base from J, with 9 bases in between. The CDR3 coding sequence is TGTGCCAGCAGCCCGGAAACGAGCAATCAGCCCCAGCATTTT. It yields the protein CASSPETSNQPQHF.

This clonotype occurred a few times. The rearrangement uses TRBV20-1 and TRBJ2-5; 13 positions match TRBD2. From germline, CDR1 is DFQATT and CDR2 SNEGSKA (reference sequence). The CDR3 loop spans 16 amino acids. With 5 bases clipped from V and 2 bases from J, the junction kept 8 bases outside the gene matches. The CDR3 here is CSARTSGSQGQETQYF. The CDR3 DNA sequence: TGCAGTGCTCGGACTAGCGGGAGTCAGGGACAAGAGACCCAGTACTTC.

The CDR3, as DNA: TGCGCCAGCAGCCAAGACACGGGCGGCCAAGAGACCCAGTACTTC. Residues: CASSQDTGGQETQYF. V gene TRBV4-3 combines with J gene TRBJ2-5; unclear D gene. The germline V gene encodes CDR1 LGHNA and CDR2 YSLEER. Trimming took 0 bases from V and 1 from J, leaving 9 bases between them. The CDR3 consists of 15 residues.

Only one count was recorded for this clonotype. CDR3: CASSSSGGPNTIYF. The DNA for the CDR3 is TGCGCCAGCAGCTCTAGCGGGGGTCCGAACACCATATATTTT. The chain couples TRBV5-1 to TRBJ1-3; D possibly corresponds to TRBD1 (5 bases). The CDR3 spans 14 residues. Trimming removed 3 bases from V and 7 bases from J, with 14 bases in between. Germline CDR1 reads SGHRS; CDR2 reads YFSETQ.

The chain recombines TRBV6-5 with TRBJ1-1; D might be TRBD1 (5 bases). This CDR3 contains 14 residues. CDR1 and CDR2 from the germline V gene are MNHEY and SVGAGI. V was trimmed by 4 bases and J by 5 bases, leaving 14 bases between them. The CDR3 protein is CASSSDQGGTEAFF. In DNA, the CDR3 is TGTGCCAGCAGTTCGGACCAGGGAGGGACTGAAGCTTTCTTT.

This chain connects TRBV12-3 or TRBV12-4 to TRBJ2-7; 7 positions agree with TRBD1. J gave up 3 bases and V 3 bases, and 8 bases lay outside the gene matches. The CDR3 is 15 amino acids. The CDR3 DNA follows: TGTGCCAGCAGTTTCCCGGGACAGAGAGGCTACGAGCAGTACTTC. Translated, it gives CASSFPGQRGYEQYF.

This chain uses TRBV9 with TRBJ1-2; D perhaps matches TRBD1 (6 bases). Trimming took off 0 bases at V and 4 bases at J, with 13 bases between the two ends. The germline V gene encodes CDR1 SGDLS and CDR2 YYNGEE. The CDR3 is 15 amino acids. CDR3 amino acids: CASSVAVDRSYGYTF. The CDR3 DNA follows: TGTGCCAGCAGCGTAGCCGTCGACAGGAGCTATGGCTACACCTTC.

V is TRBV7-9 and J is TRBJ1-5, with 8 bases lining up with TRBD1. The CDR3 sequence is 16 residues long. In germline, CDR1 is SEHNR, CDR2 FQNEAQ (reference sequence). The V and J ends lost 5 bases and 6 bases, in that order; junction bases with no gene match: 12. In DNA, the CDR3 is TGTGCCAGCAGCCAAGATTGGGCAGGGGGCGGTCAGCCCCAGCATTTT. It translates to CASSQDWAGGGQPQHF.

This chain links TRBV10-2 with TRBJ2-5; D gene uncertain. CDR1 WSHSY and CDR2 SAAADI come from the germline V gene. The V end was cut by 6 bases, the J end by 7 bases, with 15 bases between. This CDR3 contains 13 residues. CDR3 in amino acids: CASSQPPEMTQYF. CDR3 coding DNA: TGCGCCAGCAGCCAACCCCCCGAGATGACCCAGTACTTC.

Ten or more counts support this clonotype. The chain has TRBV12-3 or TRBV12-4 and TRBJ1-6; 8 positions match TRBD1. The junction had 4 bases not matched to a gene; V was cut back by 5 bases and J by 7 bases. CDR3 size: 14 residues. CDR3 sequence reads: CASSVDRVNSPLHF. The CDR3 DNA is TGTGCCAGCAGTGTGGACAGGGTGAATTCACCCCTCCACTTT.

The CDR3 protein is CSATASGSTHEQYF. The DNA for the CDR3 is TGCAGTGCGACCGCTAGCGGGAGTACCCACGAGCAGTACTTC. The chain has TRBV20-1 and TRBJ2-7, with 10 bases fitting TRBD2. Germline V gene sequence: CDR1 DFQATT, CDR2 SNEGSKA (reference sequence). With 6 bases clipped from V and 5 bases from J, the junction kept 10 bases outside the gene matches. The CDR3 has 14 amino acids.

The rearrangement uses TRBV4-3 and TRBJ2-7; 7 bases agree with TRBD2. Germline V gene sequence: CDR1 LGHNA, CDR2 YSLEER. The CDR3 runs 15 residues. The V segment lost 0 bases and the J segment 4 bases; nucleotides outside the gene matches: 6. DNA for the CDR3: TGCGCCAGCAGCCAAGATTCGGGGGGTGGGTACGAGCAGTACTTC. It encodes CASSQDSGGGYEQYF.

In the case of this clonotype: This may stem from a read error, because a much larger clone lies one nucleotide away. The chain joins TRBV7-9 to TRBJ1-1; TRBD1 might be the D (6 bases). V lost 5 bases to trimming and J lost 3 bases, with 13 bases between them. Germline V gene data show CDR1 as SEHNR and CDR2 as FQNEAQ (reference sequence). The CDR3 is 14 residues long. Here the CDR3 DNA reads TGTGCCAGCAGCCATGTAGGGGGAGACACTGAAGCTTTCTTT. Protein: CASSHVGGDTEAFF.

The J gene is TRBJ1-6, the V gene TRBV19; TRBD1 agrees at 9 bases. Germline CDR1 is LNHDA and CDR2 is SQIVND (reference sequence). With V trimmed by 9 bases and J by 10 bases, 10 bases remained unmatched. The CDR3 runs to 14 residues. The CDR3 region has the DNA TGTGCCAGCTCGTCCGGGACAGGGACGTCACCCCTCCACTTT. This codes for CASSSGTGTSPLHF.

This clonotype was recorded a few times. This may be a read error, as it is one base from a much larger clone. V is TRBV29-1 and J is TRBJ2-5; no reliable D call. Trimming shortened V by 4 bases and J by 0 bases, and 9 bases separated the two germline ends. The length of the CDR3 is 13 residues. CDR1 is SQVTM, CDR2 ANQGSEA, per germline. CDR3 DNA sequence: TGCAGCGTTGTTTGGCAGGACCAAGAGACCCAGTACTTC. Translated, it gives CSVVWQDQETQYF. Looking up the rest from reference TRBV29-1 and TRBJ2-5 gives the full variable domain: SAVISQKPSRDICQRGTSLTIQCQVDSQVTMMFWYRQQPGQSLTLIATANQGSEATYESGFVIDKFPISRPNLTFSTLTVSNMSPEDSSIYLCSVVWQDQETQYFGPGTRLLVL.

The chain joins TRBV7-9 to TRBJ1-4, with D maybe TRBD1 (6 bases). Trimming removed 5 bases from V and 2 bases from J, with 12 bases in between. Looked up from germline, CDR1 is SEHNR and CDR2 is FQNEAQ (reference sequence). The CDR3 totals 15 residues. This CDR3 reads CASSPPQGTNEKLFF. For the CDR3, the DNA is TGTGCCAGCAGCCCCCCCCAGGGGACTAATGAAAAACTGTTTTTT. The full variable domain, its missing parts supplied by reference TRBV7-9 and TRBJ1-4, is DTGVSQNPRHKITKRGQNVTFRCDPISEHNRLYWYRQTLGQGPEFLTYFQNEAQLEKSRLLSDRFSAERPKGSFSTLEIQRTEQGDSAMYLCASSPPQGTNEKLFFGSGTQLSVL.

A single count supports this clonotype. This chain connects TRBV2 to TRBJ2-1; 8 nucleotides agree with TRBD2. Per the germline V gene, CDR1 is SNHLY and CDR2 is FYNNEI. V trimming: 5 bases; J trimming: 8 bases; junction bases outside the gene matches: 11. The CDR3 has 15 residues. The CDR3 DNA reads TGTGCCAGCAGTTTACTCACCGGGGGGGGGGATGAGCAGTTCTTC. Translation gives CASSLLTGGGDEQFF.

This clonotype appeared a few times. CDR3: CASSYSWNQPQHF. The CDR3 DNA reads as TGTGCCAGCAGTTACTCCTGGAATCAGCCCCAGCATTTT. The V and J genes are TRBV2 and TRBJ1-5; no clear D gene. The CDR3 is made up of 13 amino acids. V lost 5 bases, J lost 4 bases, and 9 bases lay in between. Germline V gene lookup returns CDR1 SNHLY and CDR2 FYNNEI.

The V gene is TRBV29-1, the J gene TRBJ2-7, with D possibly TRBD1 on 6 matching bases. The CDR3 is 11 residues long. V dropped 8 bases and J dropped 7 bases, with 15 bases sitting between them. Germline-derived CDR1 and CDR2 are SQVTM and ANQGSEA. As DNA, the CDR3 is TGCAGCCGTACAGGGAGCAGGGAGCAGTACTTC. This codes for CSRTGSREQYF.

This clonotype was seen a handful of times. J is TRBJ1-1 and V is TRBV12-3 or TRBV12-4, with D tentatively TRBD1 (6 bases). CDR3 length: 15 amino acids. V was trimmed by 4 bases and J by 0 bases, leaving 12 bases between them. The CDR3 sequence is CASSSPGHLNTEAFF. Here the CDR3 DNA reads TGTGCCAGCAGTTCACCGGGACACCTGAACACTGAAGCTTTCTTT.

The V and J genes are TRBV29-1 and TRBJ1-6, with 7 bases lining up with TRBD1. CDR3 length: 13 residues. CDR1 SQVTM and CDR2 ANQGSEA come from the germline V gene. V lost 4 bases to trimming and J lost 7 bases; unmatched junction nucleotides: 4. The CDR3 is CSVGQGLNSPLHF. The CDR3 DNA reads as TGCAGCGTTGGACAGGGCCTCAATTCACCCCTCCACTTT.